This T cell receptor (beta chain) was recovered during a study of T cell responses to AZD1222 COVID-19 vaccine. Study-wide results and caveats: Clonal diversity was possibly underestimated, and the donors were mostly white British, with more females.

Turning to this clone: Its matching antigen is unknown.

Data came from immunoSEQ multiplex PCR; TCRdb stores just in-frame clones and leaves some out. The data hold approximately 57,000 clones, with 70% to 90% observed a single time. CDR1 is MGHRA and CDR2 is YSYEKL in the germline V gene. The CDR3 totals 15 residues. V shed 3 bases, J shed 6 bases, and the junction held 8 bases outside the gene matches. The chain carries TRBV4-1 and TRBJ2-1, with TRBD2 matching over 7 bases. This TCR was recovered from an adult in good health. Material: peripheral blood, obtained on day 0 of AZD1222 vaccination. CDR3 amino acids: CASSQNLAESNEQFF. The CDR3 DNA sequence: TGCGCCAGCAGCCAGAATCTAGCGGAAAGCAATGAGCAGTTCTTC.